The TCR beta chain described here comes from a study of blood T cell repertoires in COVID-19. Study context: Both acute and convalescent COVID-19 samples were obtained from the United States, Italy and Spain. The analysed material was cDNA or gDNA that came from T cells, B-cell-depleted T cells, or PBMCs.

The V gene lost 3 bases and the J gene lost 5 bases, with 7 bases spanning the gap. There are 13 residues in the CDR3. The V gene's germline CDR1 is SGHAT and CDR2 FQNNGV. Authors' methods: Amplifying reference gene primers gave estimates of nucleated cell counts. Profiling relied on immunoSEQ multiplex PCR, and the TCRdb table lists in-frame clones only, not all of them. V and J calls plus clone size are reproduced from that table; the DNA served to infer D and trimming. The repertoire holds 300,000 or so clones, about 90% seen once, with roughly 1% in the top ten. The TCR sequence derives from a woman in her thirties who had recovered from COVID-19. The sequenced sample consisted of PBMCs or T cells enriched from blood (not recorded which). The chain has TRBV11-2 and TRBJ1-4; D gene unclear. The CDR3 loop is CASSFGRNEKLFF. The CDR3 DNA follows: TGTGCCAGCAGCTTTGGGAGAAATGAAAAACTGTTTTTT.